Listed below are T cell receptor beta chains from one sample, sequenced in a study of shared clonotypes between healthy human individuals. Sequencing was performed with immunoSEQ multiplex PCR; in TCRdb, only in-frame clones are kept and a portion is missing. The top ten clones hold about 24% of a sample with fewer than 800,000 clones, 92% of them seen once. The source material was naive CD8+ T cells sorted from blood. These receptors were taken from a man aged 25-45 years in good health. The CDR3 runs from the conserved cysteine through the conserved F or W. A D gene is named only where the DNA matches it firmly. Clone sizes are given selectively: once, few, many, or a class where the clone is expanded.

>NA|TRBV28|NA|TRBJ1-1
CASFMFTGNTEAFF
TGTGCCTCTTTCATGTTCACGGGGAACACTGAAGCTTTCTTT
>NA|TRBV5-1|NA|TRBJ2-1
CASRSGYEQFF
TGCGCCAGCAGGTCGGGGTATGAGCAGTTCTTC
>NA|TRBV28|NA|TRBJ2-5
CASMPGHQETQYF
TGTGCCAGCATGCCGGGACACCAAGAGACCCAGTACTTC
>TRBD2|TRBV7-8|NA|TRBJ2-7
CASTPGLAASEQYF
TGTGCCAGCACCCCGGGACTAGCGGCATCCGAGCAGTACTTC
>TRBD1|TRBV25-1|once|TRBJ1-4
CASRGTGGEKLFF
TGTGCCAGCCGTGGGACAGGGGGTGAAAAACTGTTTTTT
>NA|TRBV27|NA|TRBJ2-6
CASSLSAPLVLGVLGGANVLTF
TGTGCCAGCAGTTTATCGGCCCCCCTCGTATTGGGTGTTCTGGGTGGGGCCAACGTCCTGACTTTC
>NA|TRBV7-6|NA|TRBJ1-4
CASSSPGGVSNEKLFF
TGTGCCAGCAGCTCCCCGGGGGGGGTGTCTAATGAAAAACTGTTTTTT
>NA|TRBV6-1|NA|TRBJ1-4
CASSEYATNEKLFF
TGTGCCAGCAGCGAATACGCAACTAATGAAAAACTGTTTTTT
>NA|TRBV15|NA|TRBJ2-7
CATSRATTDSYEQYF
TGTGCCACCAGCAGAGCGACGACAGACTCCTACGAGCAGTACTTC
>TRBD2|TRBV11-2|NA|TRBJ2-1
CASSLLTLAGGDEQFF
TGTGCCAGCAGCTTATTAACACTAGCGGGTGGGGATGAGCAGTTCTTC
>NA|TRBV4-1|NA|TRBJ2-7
CASSQAKLYEQYF
TGCGCCAGCAGCCAAGCTAAGTTATACGAGCAGTACTTC
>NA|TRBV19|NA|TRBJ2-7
CASSIFAGVSYEQYF
TGTGCCAGTAGTATATTCGCAGGGGTCTCTTACGAGCAGTACTTC
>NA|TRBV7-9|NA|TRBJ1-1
CASTTFKLNTEAFF
TGTGCCAGCACAACTTTCAAGTTGAACACTGAAGCTTTCTTT
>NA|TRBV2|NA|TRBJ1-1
CATKSERTVNTEAFF
TGTGCCACAAAAAGCGAAAGGACGGTGAACACTGAAGCTTTCTTT
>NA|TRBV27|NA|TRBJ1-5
CASSLNGQPQHF
TGTGCCAGCAGTTTAAATGGTCAGCCCCAGCATTTT
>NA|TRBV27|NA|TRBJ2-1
CAPFSPPPSSYNEQFF
TGTGCCCCCTTTTCGCCCCCTCCTAGCTCCTACAATGAGCAGTTCTTC
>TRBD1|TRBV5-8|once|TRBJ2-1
CASSNRDRDTYNEQFF
TGTGCCAGCAGCAACCGGGACAGGGATACCTACAATGAGCAGTTCTTC
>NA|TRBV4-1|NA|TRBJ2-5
CASMSIGRQETQYF
TGCGCCAGCATGAGTATCGGGCGGCAAGAGACCCAGTACTTC
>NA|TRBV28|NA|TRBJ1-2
CASSPEWAGDGYTF
TGTGCCAGCAGCCCTGAGTGGGCCGGGGATGGCTACACCTTC
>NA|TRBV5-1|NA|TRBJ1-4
CASSTDSNEKLFF
TGCGCCAGCAGCACAGATTCTAATGAAAAACTGTTTTTT
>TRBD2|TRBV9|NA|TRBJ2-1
CASSVGGTSRSSYNEQFF
TGTGCCAGCAGCGTAGGAGGGACTAGCCGAAGCTCCTACAATGAGCAGTTCTTC
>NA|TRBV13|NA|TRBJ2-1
CASSVGSYGKVEQFF
TGTGCCAGCAGCGTGGGTTCATACGGGAAGGTTGAGCAGTTCTTC
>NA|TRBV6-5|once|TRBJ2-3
CASSSYSDTQYF
TGTGCCAGCAGTTCATATTCAGATACGCAGTATTTT
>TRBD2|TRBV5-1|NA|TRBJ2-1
CASSSVPGLAGEFPYNEQFF
TGCGCCAGCAGCTCGGTCCCGGGACTAGCGGGAGAATTCCCCTACAATGAGCAGTTCTTC
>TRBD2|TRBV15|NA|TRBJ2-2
CATSRELAGAFTGELFF
TGTGCCACCAGCAGAGAGCTAGCGGGAGCGTTCACCGGGGAGCTGTTTTTT
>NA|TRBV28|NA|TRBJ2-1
CASSHTNEQFF
TGTGCCAGCAGTCACACTAATGAGCAGTTCTTC
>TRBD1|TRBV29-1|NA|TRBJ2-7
CSVDGTGEYDEQYF
TGCAGCGTTGATGGCACAGGGGAATACGACGAGCAGTACTTC
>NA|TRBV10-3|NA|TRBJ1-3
CAISESWGRGNTIYF
TGTGCCATCAGTGAGAGTTGGGGGCGGGGAAACACCATATATTTT
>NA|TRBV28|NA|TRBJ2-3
CASSLSTGPPDTQYF
TGTGCCAGCAGTTTATCGACGGGACCCCCAGATACGCAGTATTTT
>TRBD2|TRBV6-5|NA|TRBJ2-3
CASSSLAGGADTQYF
TGTGCCAGCAGTTCACTCGCGGGAGGGGCAGATACGCAGTATTTT
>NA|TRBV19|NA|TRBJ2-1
CASSIGLAYTYNEQFF
TGTGCCAGTAGTATAGGGTTGGCGTATACATACAATGAGCAGTTCTTC
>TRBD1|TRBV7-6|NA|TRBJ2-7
CASSLSDRGDYEQYF
TGTGCCAGCAGCTTATCGGACAGGGGTGACTACGAGCAGTACTTC
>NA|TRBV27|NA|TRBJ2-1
CASSKDPRGLVF
TGTGCCAGCAGTAAAGACCCGCGGGGATTAGTCTTC
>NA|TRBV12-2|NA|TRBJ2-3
CASRQQGEVPDTQYF
TGTGCAAGTCGCCAGCAGGGCGAAGTCCCAGATACGCAGTATTTT
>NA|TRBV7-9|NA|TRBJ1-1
CASSLALGRGNTEAFF
TGTGCCAGCAGCTTAGCGTTGGGCAGGGGGAACACTGAAGCTTTCTTT
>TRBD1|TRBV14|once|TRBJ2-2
CASSQDRELTGELFF
TGTGCCAGCAGCCAGGACAGGGAGCTCACCGGGGAGCTGTTTTTT
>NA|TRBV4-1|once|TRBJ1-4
CASSPRKNGNEKLFF
TGCGCCAGCAGCCCGCGGAAAAACGGGAATGAAAAACTGTTTTTT
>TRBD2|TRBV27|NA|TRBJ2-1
CASSLSGEYWLAGIEQFF
TGTGCCAGCAGTTTATCTGGGGAATACTGGCTAGCGGGAATTGAGCAGTTCTTC
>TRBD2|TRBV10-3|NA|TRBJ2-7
CAISETEREGSSYEQYF
TGTGCCATCAGTGAAACGGAGCGGGAGGGGAGCTCCTACGAGCAGTACTTC
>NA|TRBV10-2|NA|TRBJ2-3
CASRQTDTQYF
TGCGCCAGCAGGCAGACAGATACGCAGTATTTT
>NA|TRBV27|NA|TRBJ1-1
CASSNYRTANTEAFF
TGTGCCAGCAGTAATTATAGGACTGCGAACACTGAAGCTTTCTTT
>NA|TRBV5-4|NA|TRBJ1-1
CASSLGQTIEAFF
TGTGCCAGCAGCTTGGGACAGACGATTGAAGCTTTCTTT
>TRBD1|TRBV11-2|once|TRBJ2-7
CASSLEGTGVLYEQYF
TGTGCCAGCAGCTTAGAAGGGACAGGGGTCCTCTACGAGCAGTACTTC
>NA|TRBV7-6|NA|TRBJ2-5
CASSLLAPTETQYF
TGTGCCAGCAGCTTACTAGCGCCCACAGAGACCCAGTACTTC
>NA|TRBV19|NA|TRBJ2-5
CASTPGTKQETQYF
TGTGCCAGTACGCCGGGGACCAAACAGGAGACCCAGTACTTC
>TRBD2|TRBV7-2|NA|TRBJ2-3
CASSDSGRAGDTQYF
TGTGCCAGCAGCGATAGCGGGAGAGCGGGAGATACGCAGTATTTT
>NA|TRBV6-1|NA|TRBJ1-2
CASSEGPKWEGDGYTF
TGTGCCAGCAGTGAGGGACCGAAATGGGAGGGGGATGGCTACACCTTC
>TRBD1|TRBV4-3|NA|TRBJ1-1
CASSQATGQGATDRNTEAFF
TGCGCCAGCAGCCAAGCCACCGGACAGGGGGCAACGGATAGGAACACTGAAGCTTTCTTT